The 23 T cell receptor beta chains below come from one sample, sequenced in a study of cytomegalovirus exposure and HLA in healthy donors. Primers for the PCR totalled 60 Vbeta and 13 Jbeta. The table came from immunoSEQ multiplex PCR; TCRdb's copy has only in-frame clones and leaves some out. This sample carries 150,000 to 190,000 clones, around 74% of them seen once, and the ten largest clones take around 1.5%. The source material was PBMCs. These receptors came from a man younger than 35 in good health and CMV-seronegative.

The chain has TRBV28 and TRBJ2-5; TRBD2 aligns across 9 bases. The CDR3 loop spans 19 amino acids. Germline V gene lookup returns CDR1 MDHEN and CDR2 SYDVKM. V dropped 5 bases and J dropped 5; count of bases not matched to a gene: 21. In DNA, the CDR3 is TGTGCCAGCAGTCCCCGCCGACTAGCGGAGCGCCTGCGCGGGGAGACCCAGTACTTC. Its translation: CASSPRRLAERLRGETQYF.

The chain employs TRBV19 and TRBJ1-2; TRBD1 might be the D (6 bases). CDR1 and CDR2 (germline): LNHDA, SQIVND (reference sequence). The V and J ends lost 4 bases and 10 bases respectively, with 10 bases between them. The CDR3 sequence is 11 residues long. CDR3 sequence (DNA): TGTGCCAGTAGTAGAGACAGGTACTACACCTTC. Residues: CASSRDRYYTF.

The genes are TRBV30 and TRBJ1-2; D uncertain. The CDR3 covers 14 residues. In germline, CDR1 is GTSNPN, CDR2 SVGIG (reference sequence). V was cut by 3 bases and J by 2 bases, with 13 bases left in between. The CDR3 DNA reads TGTGCCTGGAGCCACGGCGGCGGGAACTATGGCTACACCTTC. Translation: CAWSHGGGNYGYTF.

This clone appeared a few times. V gene TRBV27 combines with J gene TRBJ2-7; 7 nucleotides line up with TRBD2. Germline loops: CDR1 MNHEY, CDR2 SMNVEV (reference sequence). The CDR3 loop spans 13 amino acids. V shed 8 bases and J 3 bases; nucleotides not matched to a gene: 7. The CDR3 nucleotides are TGTGCCAGCCACCCTAGCGGCCTCTACGAGCAGTACTTC. Its protein is CASHPSGLYEQYF.

The chain recombines TRBV7-9 with TRBJ2-7; 7 nucleotides agree with TRBD2. Germline CDR1 and CDR2: SEHNR and FQNEAQ (reference sequence). The CDR3 loop spans 17 amino acids. The J segment lost 0 bases and the V segment lost 3 bases, leaving 11 bases of the junction unmatched. The CDR3 region has the DNA TGTGCCAGCAGCTTTAGTCTAGCGGTCACGAGCTCCTACGAGCAGTACTTC. Its translation is CASSFSLAVTSSYEQYF.

This clone was detected only a few times. The J gene is TRBJ1-2, the V gene TRBV4-1; D may be TRBD1 (5 bases). Germline V gene sequence: CDR1 MGHRA, CDR2 YSYEKL. This CDR3 has 14 amino acids. The V end was cut by 6 bases, the J end by 7 bases, with 18 bases between. The CDR3 DNA reads as TGCGCCAGCAGTCCTGGCCCGGGGGGGGGTGGCTACACCTTC. Protein: CASSPGPGGGGYTF.

This sequence joins TRBV11-2 and TRBJ2-7; 9 bases are shared with TRBD1. The junction had 7 bases not matched to a gene; V was cut back by 1 base and J by 3 bases. This CDR3 is built from 16 residues. Per germline, CDR1 SGHAT and CDR2 FQNNGV. The CDR3 sequence is CASSLARDRESYEQYF. CDR3 DNA: TGTGCCAGCAGCTTAGCCCGGGACAGGGAGAGCTACGAGCAGTACTTC.

The table lists this clone with a few counts. The rearrangement links TRBV28 to TRBJ1-2; 9 bases are a match to TRBD1. V was clipped by 6 bases and J by 4 bases; unmatched bases: 9. The CDR3 sequence is 15 residues long. Germline-derived CDR1 and CDR2 are MDHEN and SYDVKM. CDR3 loop: CASRPGGQGAYGYTF. The CDR3 DNA sequence: TGTGCCAGCAGGCCAGGGGGACAGGGCGCCTATGGCTACACCTTC.

This clone was seen only once. The chain carries TRBV18 and TRBJ2-5, with D possibly matching TRBD1 (6 bases). In germline, CDR1 is KGHSH, CDR2 LQKENI. Trimming stripped 1 base from V and 4 bases from J, with 7 bases between. The CDR3 runs to 13 residues. CDR3 DNA sequence: TGTGCCAGCTCACCACAAGGGGGAGAGACCCAGTACTTC. It codes for CASSPQGGETQYF. The whole variable domain, remainder taken from reference TRBV18 and TRBJ2-5, is NAGVMQNPRHLVRRRGQEARLRCSPMKGHSHVYWYRQLPEEGLKFMVYLQKENIIDESGMPKERFSAEFPKEGPSILRIQQVVRGDSAAYFCASSPQGGETQYFGPGTRLLVL.

The chain is built from TRBV19 and TRBJ2-7; D not certain. This CDR3 region has 14 residues. CDR1 LNHDA and CDR2 SQIVND come from the germline V gene (reference sequence). The V gene lost 3 bases and the J gene lost 7 bases, with 16 bases spanning the gap. The CDR3: CASSIRSLFGEQYF. CDR3 coding DNA: TGTGCCAGTAGTATTCGCTCTCTCTTCGGGGAGCAGTACTTC.

This chain uses TRBV29-1 with TRBJ2-7; 9 positions match TRBD1. Germline V gives CDR1 SQVTM, CDR2 ANQGSEA. There are 14 residues in the CDR3. J was trimmed by 7 bases and V by 4 bases; bases with no gene match: 11. CDR3 DNA: TGCAGCGTTGGACAGACAGGGGGTCGGGTGGAGCAGTACTTC. It is translated as CSVGQTGGRVEQYF.

In the case of this clone: Given the absence of the conserved phenylalanine or tryptophan at the CDR3 end, a read error is likely. The genes are TRBV6-5 and TRBJ2-7, with TRBD2 as a possible D gene (5 bases). Germline V gives CDR1 MNHEY, CDR2 SVGAGI. V gave up 2 bases and J gave up 0 bases, with 11 bases separating them. The CDR3 is made up of 15 amino acids. CDR3 DNA: TGTGCCAGCAGTTACGGGCTAGCAAGCTCCTACGAGCAGTACCTC. It translates to CASSYGLASSYEQYL.

J is TRBJ1-1 and V is TRBV7-5; the D segment call TRBD1 is taken from the table without a DNA check. TRBV7-5 is noted as a pseudogene. The CDR3 loop spans 15 amino acids. In DNA, the CDR3 is TGTGCCAGAAGCGGCACCACAGGCTCTAACACTGAAGCTTTCTTT. This codes for CARSGTTGSNTEAFF.

This clone was observed a few times. The chain carries TRBV25-1 and TRBJ1-1; D is perhaps TRBD1 (6 bases). The CDR3 covers 14 residues. Per germline, CDR1 MGHDK and CDR2 SYGVNS. The V and J ends lost 4 bases and 10 bases respectively, with 19 bases between them. CDR3 region: CASSGPGARGAAFF. Written as DNA, the CDR3 is TGTGCCAGCAGTGGGCCAGGGGCACGGGGGGCAGCTTTCTTT.

The V call is TRBV28, the J call TRBJ1-2; D is perhaps TRBD1 (6 bases). Per the germline V gene, CDR1 is MDHEN and CDR2 is SYDVKM. V gave up 4 bases and J gave up 8 bases, with 17 bases separating them. This CDR3 comprises 14 residues. CDR3 bases: TGTGCCAGCAGTTGGACAGTGGCGTCGGGGGGCTACACCTTC. Translation: CASSWTVASGGYTF.

J is TRBJ1-1 and V is TRBV19; 7 bases agree with TRBD1. The germline V gene encodes CDR1 LNHDA and CDR2 SQIVND (reference sequence). Trimming took 3 bases from V and 6 from J; bases not matched to a gene: 7. The CDR3 is 14 residues long. The CDR3: CASSMVNRGAEAFF. CDR3 sequence (DNA): TGTGCCAGTAGTATGGTAAACAGGGGAGCTGAAGCTTTCTTT.

The chain recombines TRBV6-5 with TRBJ2-7, with 12 bases lining up with TRBD2. Trimming cost V 0 bases and J 4 bases; bases outside gene matches: 1. Per the germline V gene, CDR1 is MNHEY and CDR2 is SVGAGI. The CDR3 spans 15 residues. This CDR3 reads CASSYSLAGGYEQYF. CDR3 nucleotide sequence: TGTGCCAGCAGTTACTCGCTAGCGGGAGGGTACGAGCAGTACTTC.

This clone has a single count. V gene TRBV27 combines with J gene TRBJ2-7; 7 nucleotides line up with TRBD1. The CDR3 covers 13 residues. Germline V CDR1 and CDR2: MNHEY, SMNVEV (reference sequence). The J segment lost 7 bases and the V segment lost 8 bases, leaving 11 bases of the junction unmatched. The CDR3 protein is CASRGQAPEEQYF. The CDR3 DNA reads as TGTGCCAGCCGCGGACAGGCCCCTGAGGAGCAGTACTTC.

The gene calls are TRBV5-1 and TRBJ2-1, with TRBD1 as a possible D gene (5 bases). From germline, CDR1 is SGHRS and CDR2 YFSETQ. V dropped 1 base and J dropped 5 bases, with 13 bases sitting between them. This CDR3 is built from 15 residues. The CDR3 DNA sequence: TGCGCCAGCAGCTTGTTCAGGGTTACCGACAATGAGCAGTTCTTC. It specifies CASSLFRVTDNEQFF.

The chain recombines TRBV30 with TRBJ2-2; no reliable D call. The CDR3 runs to 13 residues. CDR1 is GTSNPN and CDR2 is SVGIG in the germline V gene (reference sequence). Trimming took off 4 bases at V and 3 bases at J, with 9 bases between the two ends. In DNA form, the CDR3 reads TGTGCCTGGAAGTGGCGGTACACCGGGGAGCTGTTTTTT. Translating it yields CAWKWRYTGELFF. The full variable domain, in which reference TRBV30 and TRBJ2-2 provide the parts outside the CDR3, is SQTIHQWPATLVQPVGSPLSLECTVEGTSNPNLYWYRQAAGRGLQLLFYSVGIGQISSEVPQNLSASRPQDRQFILSSKKLLLSDSGFYLCAWKWRYTGELFFGEGSRLTVL.

The chain carries TRBV5-6 and TRBJ2-2, with a weak D call TRBD2 (6 bases). There are 14 residues in the CDR3. The V end was cut by 4 bases, the J end by 3 bases, with 10 bases between. Per germline, CDR1 SGHDT and CDR2 YYEEEE. CDR3 in DNA: TGTGCCAGCAGCACCGGGACTTACACCGGGGAGCTGTTTTTT. As protein: CASSTGTYTGELFF.

The V and J genes are TRBV7-2 and TRBJ1-4, with 9 positions matching TRBD1. CDR1 and CDR2 from the germline V gene are SGHTA and FQGNSA. The CDR3 sequence is 15 residues long. The V and J ends lost 1 base and 4 bases, in that order; junction bases with no gene match: 1. This CDR3 is CASSLGQGGNEKLFF. The CDR3 DNA sequence: TGTGCCAGCAGCTTAGGACAGGGGGGTAATGAAAAACTGTTTTTT.

The rearrangement uses TRBV10-3 and TRBJ2-1; D perhaps matches TRBD1 (6 bases). The V end was cut by 8 bases, the J end by 0 bases, with 14 bases between. The CDR3 loop spans 15 amino acids. Germline V gene lookup returns CDR1 ENHRY and CDR2 SYGVKD. CDR3 sequence reads: CAIGSQGSSYNEQFF. The CDR3 nucleotides read TGTGCCATCGGTTCGCAGGGGAGCTCCTACAATGAGCAGTTCTTC.